This passage covers 11 T cell receptor beta chains from one sample sequenced in a study of tumor-infiltrating lymphocytes in primary liver carcinoma (TCRdb year 2017). Without any cell sorting, total RNA and DNA were co-extracted from roughly 21-30 mg of bulk tissue using the AllPrep DNA/RNA mini kit. The listed sequencing device is Illumina HiSeq 2500. TCRbeta-specific cDNA was reverse-transcribed from roughly 500 ng total RNA using a constant-region primer and ProtoScript II reverse transcriptase. TCRbeta libraries were built with three nested multiplex PCR rounds, a slightly modified ARM-PCR procedure. Multiplex TRBV1-TRBV30 forward primers and a Cbeta reverse primer were used in the first two PCR rounds, each of which was run for roughly 10 cycles. The public reads were quality trimmed at Q25 with fastp and then assembled into clones with MiXCR by TCRdb, keeping productive beta chains. Under each unique CDR3 protein, matching rows form one entry showing the most common genes and DNA. The sample table shows more than 30,000 distinct CDR3 sequences, and roughly 77% are seen once. The ten largest make up 37% of the sample.

Specimen: tumor-adjacent normal liver tissue. The receptors were sampled from a man aged 35 to 55 with primary liver carcinoma and hepatitis B virus infection.

About this clonotype: The junction shows a germline mismatch at one end, possibly a read error. The chain employs TRBV28 and TRBJ1-5; 8 bases map to TRBD1. The CDR3 length is 14 residues. CDR1 and CDR2 (germline): MDHEN, SYDVKM. The CDR3 protein is CASSLTGETQPQHF. In DNA, the CDR3 is TGTGCCAGTAGTTTGACAGGGGAGACGCAGCCCCAGCATTTT.

A note on this clonotype: Since a much larger clone is just one base distant, this may be a read error. The chain combines TRBV6-5 with TRBJ1-2; D is ambiguous. Germline V CDR1 and CDR2: MNHEY, SVGAGI. The CDR3 has 13 amino acids. As DNA, the CDR3 is TGTGCCAGCACTTACGACACTTACTATGGCTACACCTTC. Its protein is CASTYDTYYGYTF.

In regard to this clonotype: A much larger clone sits a single nucleotide away, making a read error possible. The chain has TRBV29-1 and TRBJ2-3, with unresolved D. The CDR3 has 14 residues. CDR1 and CDR2 from the germline V gene are SQVTM and ANQGSEA. CDR3 nucleotides: TGCAGCATTGAAACGTTATCCGTTGCAGATACGCAGTATTTT. Translation gives CSIETLSVADTQYF.

V usage is TRBV28 and J usage is TRBJ2-2; 9 bases fit TRBD1. Germline V gives CDR1 MDHEN, CDR2 SYDVKM. This CDR3 is 16 amino acids long. V lost 6 bases and J lost 13; bases outside the gene matches: 18. The CDR3 DNA reads TGTGCCAGCAGAGCCGGGACAGGGAAGGGCACCAGGGGGCTGTTTTTT. It translates to CASRAGTGKGTRGLFF.

Points on this clonotype: The junction and the germline gene differ at one end; a read error may be behind it. The chain uses TRBV29-1 and TRBJ2-2; D possibly corresponds to TRBD2 (5 bases). Germline lookup yields CDR1 SQVTM and CDR2 ANQGSEA. The CDR3 runs to 12 residues. CDR3 sequence reads: CGVPDGSGELFF. Here the CDR3 DNA reads TGCGGCGTGCCTGATGGGAGCGGGGAGCTGTTTTTT.

Comment on this clonotype: The junction departs from germline at one end; a sequencing error may be responsible. The chain joins TRBV5-1 to TRBJ2-7; TRBD2 is a possible D gene (6 bases). Germline V gene sequence: CDR1 SGHRS, CDR2 YFSETQ. The CDR3 runs to 14 residues. DNA for the CDR3: TGCGCCGGCAGCTTGGAGGGCAGAGGCTACGAGCAGTACTTC. It specifies CAGSLEGRGYEQYF.

There are a few counts of this clonotype. An end of the junction differs from the germline gene, which may be a read error. The chain has TRBV29-1 and TRBJ2-2; D perhaps matches TRBD2 (7 bases). The CDR3 has 14 amino acids. CDR1 and CDR2 from the germline V gene are SQVTM and ANQGSEA. The CDR3 loop is CSIEGGANTGELFF. The CDR3 DNA reads as TGCAGCATTGAGGGGGGGGCGAACACCGGGGAGCTGTTTTTC.

Remarks on this clonotype: A read error may produce the germline difference seen at one junction end. The chain recombines TRBV6-1 with TRBJ2-3; tentatively, D is TRBD2 (7 bases). The CDR3 contains 16 residues. Germline loops: CDR1 MNHNS, CDR2 SASEGT. CDR3 bases: TGTGCCAGCAGTGGAGCCCAAGGGGGGGGCACAGATACGCAGTTTTTT. This translates into CASSGAQGGGTDTQFF.

Concerning this clonotype: The junction departs from germline at one end; a sequencing error may be responsible. The chain employs TRBV6-1 and TRBJ2-7; TRBD1 aligns across 8 bases. Germline V gene lookup returns CDR1 MNHNS and CDR2 SASEGT. The CDR3 is made up of 14 amino acids. The CDR3 bases are TGTGTCAGCAGTGAAGCAGGGGGCCATGGCGAGCAGTACTTC. As protein: CVSSEAGGHGEQYF.

Sample share makes this clonotype medium-sized. The chain employs TRBV12-3 or TRBV12-4 and TRBJ1-1, with D unresolved. The germline V and J ends were trimmed by 5 bases and 11 bases, with 18 bases remaining between them. The CDR3 has 13 amino acids. The CDR3 DNA sequence: TGTGCCAGCAGTCCTGGGCGGGCCCTTTCGGCTTTCTTT. This gives the protein CASSPGRALSAFF.

This clonotype has a count of ten or more. The chain has TRBV2 and TRBJ2-7; a possible D gene is TRBD2 (7 bases). Trimming cost V 0 bases and J 2 bases, with 20 bases left between them. CDR1 is SNHLY, CDR2 FYNNEI, per germline. The CDR3 totals 18 residues. As DNA, the CDR3 is TGTGCCAGCAGTGAAGCGCCAGCCGGGGGGCTTTACCCCTACGAGCAGTACTTC. Its translation: CASSEAPAGGLYPYEQYF.